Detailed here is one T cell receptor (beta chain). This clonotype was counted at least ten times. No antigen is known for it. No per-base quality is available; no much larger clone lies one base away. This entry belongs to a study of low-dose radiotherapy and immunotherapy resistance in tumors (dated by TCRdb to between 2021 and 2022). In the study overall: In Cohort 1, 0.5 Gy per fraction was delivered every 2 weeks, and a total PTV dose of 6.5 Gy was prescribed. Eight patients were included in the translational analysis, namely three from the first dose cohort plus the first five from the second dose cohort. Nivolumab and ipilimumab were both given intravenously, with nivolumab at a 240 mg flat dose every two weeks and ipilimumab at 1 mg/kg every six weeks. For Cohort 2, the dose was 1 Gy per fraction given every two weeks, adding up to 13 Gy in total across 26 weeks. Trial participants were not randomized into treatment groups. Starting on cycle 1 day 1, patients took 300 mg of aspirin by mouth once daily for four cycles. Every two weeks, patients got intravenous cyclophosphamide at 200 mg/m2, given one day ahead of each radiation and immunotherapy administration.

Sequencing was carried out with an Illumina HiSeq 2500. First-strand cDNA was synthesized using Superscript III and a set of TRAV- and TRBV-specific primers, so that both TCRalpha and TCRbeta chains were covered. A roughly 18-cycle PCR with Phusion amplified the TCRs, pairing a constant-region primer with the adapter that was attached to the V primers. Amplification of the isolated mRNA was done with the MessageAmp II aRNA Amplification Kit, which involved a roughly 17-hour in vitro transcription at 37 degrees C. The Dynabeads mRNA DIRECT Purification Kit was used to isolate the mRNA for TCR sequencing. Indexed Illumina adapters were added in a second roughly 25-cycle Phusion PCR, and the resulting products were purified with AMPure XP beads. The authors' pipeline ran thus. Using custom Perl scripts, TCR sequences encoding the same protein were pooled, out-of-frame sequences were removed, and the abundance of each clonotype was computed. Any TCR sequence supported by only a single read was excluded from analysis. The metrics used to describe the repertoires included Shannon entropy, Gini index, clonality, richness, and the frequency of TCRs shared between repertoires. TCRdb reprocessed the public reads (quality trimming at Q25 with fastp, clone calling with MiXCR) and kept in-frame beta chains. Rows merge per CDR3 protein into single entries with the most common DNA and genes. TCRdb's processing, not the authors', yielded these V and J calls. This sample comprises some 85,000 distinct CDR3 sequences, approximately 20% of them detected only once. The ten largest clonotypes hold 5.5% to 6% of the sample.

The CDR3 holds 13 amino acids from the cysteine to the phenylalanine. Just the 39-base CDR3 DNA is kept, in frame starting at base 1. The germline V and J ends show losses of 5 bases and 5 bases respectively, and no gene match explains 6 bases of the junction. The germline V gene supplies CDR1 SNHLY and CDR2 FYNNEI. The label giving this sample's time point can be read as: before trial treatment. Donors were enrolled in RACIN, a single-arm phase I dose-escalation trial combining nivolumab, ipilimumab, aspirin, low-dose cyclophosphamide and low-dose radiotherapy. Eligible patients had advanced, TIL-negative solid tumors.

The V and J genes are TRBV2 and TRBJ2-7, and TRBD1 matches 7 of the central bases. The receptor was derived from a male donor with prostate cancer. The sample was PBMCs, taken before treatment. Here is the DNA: TGTGCCAGCAGTAGGGGGCTGGGCAACGAGCAGTACTTC. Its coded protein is CASSRGLGNEQYF.